Below are 23 T cell receptor beta chains sequenced from a single sample in a study of graft-versus-host responses after intestinal transplantation. Profiling relied on immunoSEQ multiplex PCR, and the TCRdb table lists in-frame clones only, not all of them. This table holds roughly 97,000 clones, 75% to 95% found once. This sample comprised PBMCs, obtained about 440 days after intestinal transplant. These receptors originate from a human patient who received an intestinal transplant, so some T cells may come from the graft donor.

V usage is TRBV5-1 and J usage is TRBJ2-5, with D possibly being TRBD2 (6 bases). Germline V lookup: CDR1 SGHRS, CDR2 YFSETQ. There are 14 residues in the CDR3. V was cut by 2 bases and J by 1 base, with 9 bases left in between. DNA of the CDR3: TGCGCCAGCAGCTTTTCTAGCGTCCAAGAGACCCAGTACTTC. This encodes CASSFSSVQETQYF.

On this clone itself: Other DNA sequences in this specimen translate into the identical CDR3. The chain couples TRBV29-1 to TRBJ1-2, with 10 bases that match TRBD1. Trimming cost V 4 bases and J 8 bases; bases outside gene matches: 7. This CDR3 comprises 13 residues. Germline V gene lookup returns CDR1 SQVTM and CDR2 ANQGSEA. For the CDR3, the DNA is TGCAGCGTTGTGACAGGGGGCGCTTGGGGCTACACCTTC. It specifies CSVVTGGAWGYTF.

The gene calls are TRBV6-5 and TRBJ1-2, with 8 bases fitting TRBD1. CDR1 is MNHEY and CDR2 is SVGAGI in the germline V gene. This CDR3 has 12 amino acids. Losses at the gene ends were 7 bases for V and 8 bases for J; bases not matched to a gene: 6. The CDR3 reads CASMGQAWGYTF. In nucleotides, the CDR3 is TGTGCCAGCATGGGACAGGCCTGGGGCTACACCTTC.

The chain recombines TRBV9 with TRBJ1-3; D is ambiguous. Looked up from germline, CDR1 is SGDLS and CDR2 is YYNGEE. V was trimmed by 2 bases and J by 0 bases, leaving 9 bases between them. The CDR3 runs 15 residues. The CDR3 protein is CASSVEASSGNTIYF. The CDR3 DNA is TGTGCCAGCAGCGTCGAGGCCTCCTCTGGAAACACCATATATTTT.

The J gene is TRBJ1-1, the V gene TRBV7-9; D is unclear. The CDR3 runs 15 residues. Germline CDR1 and CDR2: SEHNR and FQNEAQ (reference sequence). Trimming removed 2 bases from V and 5 bases from J, with 15 bases in between. CDR3 in DNA: TGTGCCAGCAGCTTACGTGAGGAGGTTGGGACTGAAGCTTTCTTT. It translates to CASSLREEVGTEAFF.

The chain has TRBV11-2 and TRBJ1-5; D gene uncertain. Looked up from germline, CDR1 is SGHAT and CDR2 is FQNNGV. Trimming cost V 5 bases and J 2 bases, with 16 bases left between them. This CDR3 comprises 16 residues. CDR3 region: CASSPSGRGGNQPQHF. In DNA, the CDR3 is TGTGCCAGCAGCCCTTCGGGCCGTGGGGGCAATCAGCCCCAGCATTTT.

The rearrangement uses TRBV5-8 and TRBJ2-5; 10 bases match TRBD2. The CDR3 totals 15 residues. Germline CDR1 SGHTS, CDR2 YDEGEE. V was pared by 0 bases and J by 5 bases, with 4 bases of the junction left unmatched. CDR3: CASSLGLAGEETQYF. The CDR3 DNA reads TGTGCCAGCAGCTTGGGGCTAGCGGGGGAGGAGACCCAGTACTTC. Looking up the rest from reference TRBV5-8 and TRBJ2-5 gives the full variable domain: EAGVTQSPTHLIKTRGQQATLRCSPISGHTSVYWYQQALGLGLQFLLWYDEGEERNRGNFPPRFSGRQFPNYSSELNVNALELEDSALYLCASSLGLAGEETQYFGPGTRLLVL.

The CDR3 region is CASSLAAGAYEQYF. As DNA, the CDR3 is TGCGCCAGCAGCTTGGCCGCAGGGGCCTACGAGCAGTACTTC. The V call is TRBV5-1, the J call TRBJ2-7; D perhaps matches TRBD1 (6 bases). The ends were cut back, 0 bases at V and 2 bases at J, with 9 bases in the middle. CDR3 length: 14 amino acids. Germline V gene sequence: CDR1 SGHRS, CDR2 YFSETQ.

About this clone: Additional DNA sequences in this sample encode the identical CDR3. This chain uses TRBV20-1 with TRBJ2-3; D is unresolved. The CDR3 consists of 10 residues. Germline CDR1 and CDR2: DFQATT and SNEGSKA (reference sequence). V lost 3 bases and J lost 2, with 0 bases in between. The CDR3 nucleotides are TGCAGTGCTAGCACAGATACGCAGTATTTT. Translated, it gives CSASTDTQYF.

The V and J genes are TRBV18 and TRBJ1-6; weak D call: TRBD1 (6 bases). The ends were cut back, 4 bases at V and 12 bases at J, with 22 bases in the middle. This CDR3 comprises 16 residues. Germline CDR1 KGHSH, CDR2 LQKENI. The DNA of the CDR3 is TGTGCCAGCTCACGGGGAACAGGGAGCGGAACCTTACCCCTCCACTTT. As protein: CASSRGTGSGTLPLHF.

The chain couples TRBV9 to TRBJ2-4; the D gene is possibly TRBD1 (6 bases). CDR1 and CDR2 (germline): SGDLS, YYNGEE. This CDR3 comprises 14 residues. The ends were cut back, 8 bases at V and 0 bases at J, with 12 bases in the middle. CDR3 region: CASFGQLAKNIQYF. The CDR3 DNA is TGTGCCAGTTTCGGACAGCTAGCCAAAAACATTCAGTACTTC.

The rearrangement links TRBV19 to TRBJ1-1, with D possibly being TRBD1 (6 bases). V dropped 5 bases and J dropped 1 base, with 14 bases sitting between them. The germline V gene encodes CDR1 LNHDA and CDR2 SQIVND (reference sequence). The CDR3 spans 15 residues. DNA for the CDR3: TGTGCCAGTAGTCCACCGACAGGCAAGAACACTGAAGCTTTCTTT. As protein: CASSPPTGKNTEAFF.

This chain links TRBV4-1 with TRBJ1-2; 9 bases match TRBD1. V lost 1 base, J lost 6 bases, and 6 bases stayed unmatched. The CDR3 is 15 amino acids. Looked up from germline, CDR1 is MGHRA and CDR2 is YSYEKL. DNA of the CDR3: TGCGCCAGCAGCCAAGGGGGACAGGGATGGAATGGCTACACCTTC. This codes for CASSQGGQGWNGYTF.

The V and J genes are TRBV29-1 and TRBJ2-7, with 8 bases matching TRBD1. Germline CDR1 is SQVTM and CDR2 is ANQGSEA. The CDR3 is 14 residues long. The trim removed 4 bases at V and 0 bases at J, leaving 5 bases unmatched. This CDR3 is CSVGMTGDSYEQYF. DNA of the CDR3: TGCAGCGTTGGGATGACAGGGGACTCCTACGAGCAGTACTTC.

The V gene is TRBV19, the J gene TRBJ1-1; TRBD1 agrees at 8 bases. Germline CDR1 LNHDA, CDR2 SQIVND (reference sequence). Losses at the gene ends were 6 bases for V and 5 bases for J; bases not matched to a gene: 5. The length of the CDR3 is 13 residues. The CDR3 DNA reads as TGTGCCAGTAGGACAGGGGCCAGGACTGAAGCTTTCTTT. Translation: CASRTGARTEAFF.

This clone was seen once. This rearrangement joins TRBV2 to TRBJ2-6, with TRBD2 as a possible D gene (6 bases). Trimming shortened V by 7 bases and J by 0 bases, and 10 bases separated the two germline ends. This CDR3 comprises 15 residues. In germline, CDR1 is SNHLY, CDR2 FYNNEI. CDR3 in DNA: TGTGCCAGCACTCGGGACTTCTCTGGGGCCAACGTCCTGACTTTC. This translates into CASTRDFSGANVLTF.

The chain couples TRBV6-4 to TRBJ1-1; 7 nucleotides agree with TRBD1. The J segment lost 5 bases and the V segment lost 8 bases, leaving 8 bases of the junction unmatched. The germline gives CDR1 MRHNA, CDR2 SNTAGT. CDR3 length equals 13 residues. The CDR3 here is CASRTRGGTEAFF. DNA for the CDR3: TGTGCCAGCCGAACCAGGGGGGGGACTGAAGCTTTCTTT.

The chain combines TRBV6-1 with TRBJ1-3; no definite D call. Per germline, CDR1 MNHNS and CDR2 SASEGT. This CDR3 region has 14 residues. Trimming stripped 7 bases from V and 2 bases from J, with 12 bases between. CDR3 loop: CASILDRAGNTIYF. CDR3 in DNA: TGTGCCAGCATCTTAGACCGCGCTGGAAACACCATATATTTT.

The rearrangement uses TRBV7-2 and TRBJ2-5; D remains unclear. Germline V gene sequence: CDR1 SGHTA, CDR2 FQGNSA. The CDR3 consists of 16 residues. Trimming took 1 base from V and 1 from J, leaving 13 bases between them. CDR3 region: CASSLEGPRTQETQYF. CDR3 nucleotides: TGTGCCAGCAGCTTAGAGGGCCCCCGGACCCAAGAGACCCAGTACTTC.

The rearrangement joins TRBV5-1 to TRBJ1-1, with a tentative D call TRBD1 (5 bases). This CDR3 region has 13 residues. Looked up from germline, CDR1 is SGHRS and CDR2 is YFSETQ. Trimming removed 9 bases at V and 2 bases at J, with 14 bases between. This chain's CDR3 is CATSGQQNTEAFF. The CDR3 DNA is TGCGCCACTTCAGGGCAGCAAAACACTGAAGCTTTCTTT.

This chain connects TRBV9 to TRBJ2-7; 9 bases agree with TRBD1. The CDR3 totals 15 residues. Germline CDR1 SGDLS, CDR2 YYNGEE. The trim removed 2 bases at V and 3 bases at J, leaving 6 bases unmatched. The CDR3, as DNA: TGTGCCAGCAGCGTCGAGGGACAGGGCGTCTACGAGCAGTACTTC. Translated, it gives CASSVEGQGVYEQYF.

This clone appeared a single time. This sequence joins TRBV6-6 and TRBJ2-5; D tentatively fits TRBD1 or TRBD2 (5 bases each). V gave up 2 bases and J gave up 5 bases, with 15 bases separating them. The CDR3 has 15 residues. The germline CDR1 and CDR2 sequences are MNHNY and SVGAGI (reference sequence). In DNA form, the CDR3 reads TGTGCCAGCAGTTACACCCTGAGGGGTGGCGAGACCCAGTACTTC. Residues: CASSYTLRGGETQYF.

The DNA of the CDR3 is TGCGCCAGCAGCTTGCCCCCCTCCGAGCAGTACTTC. Protein product: CASSLPPSEQYF. The rearrangement uses TRBV5-1 and TRBJ2-7; the D is unclear. Germline lookup yields CDR1 SGHRS and CDR2 YFSETQ. Trimming left V 1 base short and J 6 bases short, with 8 bases between. This CDR3 region has 12 residues. Together with reference TRBV5-1 and TRBJ2-7, the CDR3 gives the full variable domain: KAGVTQTPRYLIKTRGQQVTLSCSPISGHRSVSWYQQTPGQGLQFLFEYFSETQRNKGNFPGRFSGRQFSNSRSEMNVSTLELGDSALYLCASSLPPSEQYFGPGTRLTVT.